A single sample gave rise to the 13 T cell receptor beta chains below, sequenced in a study of blood T cell repertoires in COVID-19. Profiled with immunoSEQ multiplex PCR; TCRdb holds only in-frame clones, not every one. The repertoire includes 400,000 or so clones, approximately 89% of them detected once, and approximately 1.5% sits in the top ten. The sample taken for sequencing was peripheral blood. These receptors were taken from a woman between 35 and 50 years old with COVID-19, enrolled during active disease.

The CDR3 region is CASSLGSGSYNEQFF. The DNA of the CDR3 is TGTGCCAGCAGCTTGGGGAGTGGATCCTACAATGAGCAGTTCTTC. This rearrangement joins TRBV7-6 to TRBJ2-1; possibly TRBD2 for D (5 bases). CDR3 length equals 15 residues. V was trimmed by 3 bases and J by 1 base, leaving 10 bases between them. CDR1 is SGHVS, CDR2 FNYEAQ, per germline.

V usage is TRBV4-1 and J usage is TRBJ1-4; a possible D gene is TRBD1 (5 bases). Germline lookup yields CDR1 MGHRA and CDR2 YSYEKL. Trimming removed 4 bases from V and 3 bases from J, with 6 bases in between. The CDR3 length is 13 residues. CDR3 DNA sequence: TGCGCCAGCAGCCCAGGGCCTAATGAAAAACTGTTTTTT. Protein sequence: CASSPGPNEKLFF.

The chain joins TRBV18 to TRBJ2-3; a possible D gene is TRBD1 (5 bases). V was shortened by 3 bases and J by 0 bases, with 19 bases between the two germline ends. CDR1 is KGHSH, CDR2 LQKENI, per germline. The CDR3 runs to 18 residues. The CDR3 sequence is CASSPILRGVVSTDTQYF. DNA for the CDR3: TGTGCCAGCTCACCTATCCTTAGGGGCGTAGTTAGCACAGATACGCAGTATTTT.

This rearrangement joins TRBV5-1 to TRBJ2-7; TRBD2 might be the D (6 bases). The V end was cut by 7 bases, the J end by 2 bases, with 10 bases between. CDR1 is SGHRS, CDR2 YFSETQ, per germline. This CDR3 spans 12 amino acids. The CDR3 DNA sequence: TGCGCCAGCGGGCCGGGGGCCTACGAGCAGTACTTC. This sequence encodes CASGPGAYEQYF.

In DNA form, the CDR3 reads TGTGCCAGCAGTTACGACTTAACAGGGGGCGAAGGCCACACCATATATTTT. This encodes CASSYDLTGGEGHTIYF. The chain joins TRBV6-2 or TRBV6-3 to TRBJ1-3, with TRBD1 identical over 9 bases. The length of the CDR3 is 17 residues. Trimming removed 2 bases from V and 8 bases from J; junction bases left unmatched: 13. From germline, CDR1 is MNHEY and CDR2 SVGEGT.

This clone has a handful of counts. J is TRBJ2-1 and V is TRBV27; 11 positions agree with TRBD2. In germline, CDR1 is MNHEY, CDR2 SMNVEV (reference sequence). The trim removed 4 bases at V and 2 bases at J, leaving 4 bases unmatched. This CDR3 has 16 residues. CDR3 residues: CASSSTSGRTYNEQFF. CDR3 DNA sequence: TGTGCCAGCAGTTCCACTAGCGGGAGAACCTACAATGAGCAGTTCTTC.

This clone was picked up a small number of times. Other DNA sequences in this specimen translate into the identical CDR3. This chain joins TRBV15 and TRBJ2-7; 7 bases line up with TRBD1. J was trimmed by 1 base and V by 0 bases; bases with no gene match: 3. Germline CDR1 reads LNHNV; CDR2 reads YYDKDF (reference sequence). This CDR3 comprises 15 residues. The CDR3: CATSRDRTGSYEQYF. The CDR3 nucleotides are TGTGCCACCAGCAGAGATAGGACAGGTTCCTACGAGCAGTACTTC.

The V call is TRBV2, the J call TRBJ1-1; 7 nucleotides line up with TRBD1. Germline V gene lookup returns CDR1 SNHLY and CDR2 FYNNEI. The CDR3 length is 15 residues. The V and J ends lost 0 bases and 3 bases, in that order; junction bases with no gene match: 4. The CDR3 protein is CASSEALQGYTEAFF. CDR3 coding DNA: TGTGCCAGCAGTGAAGCTCTACAGGGGTACACTGAAGCTTTCTTT.

The rearrangement links TRBV28 to TRBJ1-2; 9 positions agree with TRBD1. The CDR3 has 18 amino acids. J gave up 4 bases and V 4 bases, and 16 bases lay outside the gene matches. Germline V gene data show CDR1 as MDHEN and CDR2 as SYDVKM. CDR3 in amino acids: CASSSLRDRVGLGYGYTF. CDR3 bases: TGTGCCAGCAGTTCACTCCGGGACAGGGTCGGGCTAGGCTATGGCTACACCTTC.

The V gene is TRBV10-3, the J gene TRBJ2-2; tentatively, D is TRBD2 (6 bases). The CDR3 has 16 amino acids. The germline V gene has CDR1 ENHRY and CDR2 SYGVKD. V shed 3 bases and J shed 6 bases, with 17 bases lying between them. The CDR3 coding sequence is TGTGCCATCAGTGAACCTAGCAGAGGAGGGCCCGGGGAGCTGTTTTTT. Protein: CAISEPSRGGPGELFF.

The V and J genes are TRBV6-6 and TRBJ2-1; D perhaps matches TRBD2 (5 bases). V was pared by 6 bases and J by 5 bases, with 14 bases between. CDR3 length: 14 amino acids. Germline V gene sequence: CDR1 MNHNY, CDR2 SVGAGI (reference sequence). The CDR3 here is CASSYVVGDNEQFF. CDR3 coding DNA: TGTGCCAGCAGCTACGTCGTGGGAGACAATGAGCAGTTCTTC.

This clone appeared once. The rearrangement joins TRBV7-9 to TRBJ1-2; D gene uncertain. Germline V gene data show CDR1 as SEHNR and CDR2 as FQNEAQ (reference sequence). This CDR3 region has 13 residues. Trimming pared 9 bases from V and 6 bases from J, leaving 17 bases between. Here the CDR3 reads CASRRLQADGYTF. The CDR3 DNA sequence: TGTGCCAGTCGTCGTTTGCAGGCCGATGGCTACACCTTC.

This rearrangement joins TRBV19 to TRBJ1-2, with a tentative D call TRBD1 (6 bases). The CDR3 is 13 residues long. V shed 6 bases and J shed 5 bases, with 13 bases lying between them. The V gene's germline CDR1 is LNHDA and CDR2 SQIVND (reference sequence). The CDR3 DNA is TGTGCCAGTAGATTCATACAGGGATATGGCTACACCTTC. Translated: CASRFIQGYGYTF.